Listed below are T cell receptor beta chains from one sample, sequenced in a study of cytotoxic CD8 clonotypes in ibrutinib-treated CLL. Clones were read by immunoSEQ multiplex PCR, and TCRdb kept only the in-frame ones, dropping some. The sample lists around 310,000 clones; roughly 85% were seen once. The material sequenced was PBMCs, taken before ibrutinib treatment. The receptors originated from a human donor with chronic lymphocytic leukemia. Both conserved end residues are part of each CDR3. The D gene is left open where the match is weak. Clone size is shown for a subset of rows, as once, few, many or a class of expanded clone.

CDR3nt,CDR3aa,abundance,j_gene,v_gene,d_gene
TGTGCCAGCAGCTTAAATCTAGCGAATCAAGAGACCCAGTACTTC,CASSLNLANQETQYF,-,TRBJ2-5,TRBV11-2,-
TGCGCCAGCACCCACAGCGGGAGCGAGTATGAGCAGTTCTTC,CASTHSGSEYEQFF,-,TRBJ2-1,TRBV5-1,TRBD2
TGTGCCAGTAGGGTACTAGCGGGAGTAACTCTTGAGCAGTTCTTC,CASRVLAGVTLEQFF,-,TRBJ2-1,TRBV19,TRBD2
TGTGCCAGCAGTGACGGAGCGGGAGCACTCCGTTCAGATGAGCAGTTCTTC,CASSDGAGALRSDEQFF,-,TRBJ2-1,TRBV6-1,TRBD2
TGTGCCAGCAGTTTGCCCGGTAGCGGGAGCACAGATACGCAGTATTTT,CASSLPGSGSTDTQYF,-,TRBJ2-3,TRBV27,TRBD2
TGTGCCAGCAGCGTGGGGACCTATATCACAGATACGCAGTATTTT,CASSVGTYITDTQYF,-,TRBJ2-3,TRBV7-2,-
TGTGCCAGCTCAGATGGGGTGACCCAAGAGACCCAGTACTTC,CASSDGVTQETQYF,-,TRBJ2-5,TRBV18,-
TGTGCCTGGAGCCCCCAAGGTTTCGAGCAGTACTTC,CAWSPQGFEQYF,-,TRBJ2-7,TRBV30,-
TGCGCCAGCAGGCCTCGGACGGGGGAGGAGACCCAGTACTTC,CASRPRTGEETQYF,-,TRBJ2-5,TRBV5-1,-
TGTGCCACCAGCAGACCGAGCGGTCTCACGGAAGATACGCAGTATTTT,CATSRPSGLTEDTQYF,-,TRBJ2-3,TRBV15,-
TGCGCCAGCAGCAAACGGGACGGCAGCTACGAGCAGTACTTC,CASSKRDGSYEQYF,-,TRBJ2-7,TRBV4-1,-
TGTGCCAGCAGAACAGATACGCAGTATTTT,CASRTDTQYF,once,TRBJ2-3,TRBV28,-
TGCGCCAGCAGCCAAGAGGGGGCCGACGAGCAGTACTTC,CASSQEGADEQYF,few,TRBJ2-7,TRBV4-3,-
TGTGCCTGGACCAGAAGACTAGCGGACACCGGGGAGCTGTTTTTT,CAWTRRLADTGELFF,-,TRBJ2-2,TRBV30,TRBD2
TGTGCCAGCAGTCGAGGCGGGGGTGAAGCTTTCTTT,CASSRGGGEAFF,-,TRBJ1-1,TRBV6-5,-
TGTGCCAGCAGTTTAAGTTTCATCCCCACCTACGAGCAGTACTTC,CASSLSFIPTYEQYF,-,TRBJ2-7,TRBV27,-
TGTGCCAGCAGCCAAGTCTACGCGGGACTAGCGGGAGTCCCAGATACGCAGTATTTT,CASSQVYAGLAGVPDTQYF,-,TRBJ2-3,TRBV4-2,TRBD2
TGTGCTAGCAGCTTAGACAGGGCCCGCGAGCAGTTCTTC,CASSLDRAREQFF,-,TRBJ2-1,TRBV7-7,TRBD1
TGTGCCAGCAGCTCGGGGATGTGGGCCTACGAGCAGTACTTC,CASSSGMWAYEQYF,-,TRBJ2-7,TRBV7-6,-
TGTGCCAGCAGCGTAGAGTCGTCGGGTGTAGCGGGAACACCGGGCACCGGGGAGCTGTTTTTT,CASSVESSGVAGTPGTGELFF,few,TRBJ2-2,TRBV9,TRBD2
TGTGCCGGAAAACGACCAGGGACTACCTACGAGCAGTACTTC,CAGKRPGTTYEQYF,-,TRBJ2-7,TRBV30,TRBD2
TGCGCCAGCAGCCGGGACAGGGTAACCGGGGAGCTGTTTTTT,CASSRDRVTGELFF,few,TRBJ2-2,TRBV10-1,TRBD1
TGTGCCAGCAGCTTGGGACTAGCGGGTCTCTACGAGCAGTACTTC,CASSLGLAGLYEQYF,-,TRBJ2-7,TRBV7-2,TRBD2
TGTGCCTGGAGTCGGTTCCAGGGGTACAATGAGCAGTTCTTC,CAWSRFQGYNEQFF,few,TRBJ2-1,TRBV30,-
TGTGCCAGTAACGGAGGACCGAACCCTAGAAAACTGTTTTTT,CASNGGPNPRKLFF,-,TRBJ1-4,TRBV19,-
TGTGCCAGCAGTTACACGGGGGGTAAGACCCAGTACTTC,CASSYTGGKTQYF,-,TRBJ2-5,TRBV6-5,TRBD2
TGTGCCAGCAGCGTAGGGACTAGTAGTGAGACCCAGTACTTC,CASSVGTSSETQYF,few,TRBJ2-5,TRBV9,TRBD2
TGCGCCAGCAGCCAAGCAGACAGGGGGCACTACGAGCAGTACTTC,CASSQADRGHYEQYF,few,TRBJ2-7,TRBV4-1,TRBD1
TGTGCCAGCAGCGATGACCCGGACAGGGTGCTGTACGAGCAGTACTTC,CASSDDPDRVLYEQYF,once,TRBJ2-7,TRBV9,TRBD1
TGTGCCAGCAGTGGCGGGAGCTCCTACGAGCAGTACTTC,CASSGGSSYEQYF,-,TRBJ2-7,TRBV6-5,TRBD2
TGTGCCAGCAGCACCCGCGGAGGTTTTAAGTCCTACAATGAGCAGTTCTTC,CASSTRGGFKSYNEQFF,-,TRBJ2-1,TRBV21-1,-
TGTGCCAGTGTGGCGGGAGTCTACAATGAGCAGTTCTTC,CASVAGVYNEQFF,-,TRBJ2-1,TRBV19,TRBD2
TGTGCCAGCAGCGGTGGGACTAGCGGGAGGGTCCTCCACTTC,CASSGGTSGRVLHF,-,TRBJ2-7,TRBV5-6,TRBD2
TGTGCCAGCAGTTGGGACAGGAGCACAGATACGCAGTATTTT,CASSWDRSTDTQYF,-,TRBJ2-3,TRBV6-5,TRBD1
TGCAGCGTTGAAGTGGGTCCAGATACGCAGTATTTT,CSVEVGPDTQYF,-,TRBJ2-3,TRBV29-1,-
TGTGCCAGCAGCCCGGACAGAGTAGACACCGGGGAGCTGTTTTTT,CASSPDRVDTGELFF,-,TRBJ2-2,TRBV5-6,-
TGTGCCAGCAGTGGCGCGGGAGGGCCGCGAGGCTCCTACAATGAGCAGTTCTTC,CASSGAGGPRGSYNEQFF,-,TRBJ2-1,TRBV6-1,TRBD2
TGTGCCAGCAGTTCGATCGGGGATGAGCAGTTCTTC,CASSSIGDEQFF,-,TRBJ2-1,TRBV5-4,-
TGTGCCAGCAGCCCAAACTACTATGGCTACACCTTC,CASSPNYYGYTF,-,TRBJ1-2,TRBV27,-
TGCAGTGCTAGAGTGGGAGATACGCAGTATTTT,CSARVGDTQYF,-,TRBJ2-3,TRBV20-1,-
TGTGCCAGCACGGACACCGGGGAGCTGTTTTTT,CASTDTGELFF,-,TRBJ2-2,TRBV5-6,-
TGTGCCAGCAGTCCCGATCCGATGATTAATGAAAAACTGTTTTTT,CASSPDPMINEKLFF,-,TRBJ1-4,TRBV28,-
TGTGCCATCAGTGTGAGGGGATCGGATGAGCAGTTCTTC,CAISVRGSDEQFF,-,TRBJ2-1,TRBV10-3,-
TGTGCCACCAGCGACTCGTGGAACACAGATACGCAGTATTTT,CATSDSWNTDTQYF,-,TRBJ2-3,TRBV15,-
TGTGCCAGCAGTTTATTGACAGGGGGGGCCAAAAACATTCAGTACTTC,CASSLLTGGAKNIQYF,-,TRBJ2-4,TRBV28,TRBD1
TGTGCCAGCAGCTTCCGACGGCAGAATCCTGAGCAGTTCTTC,CASSFRRQNPEQFF,once,TRBJ2-1,TRBV11-1,-
TGTGCCAGCAGTTTAAACACCTATAGCAATCAGCCCCAGCATTTT,CASSLNTYSNQPQHF,few,TRBJ1-5,TRBV27,-
TGTGCCAGCCGGGGACTAGCTGAACCCTACAATGAGCAGTTCTTC,CASRGLAEPYNEQFF,-,TRBJ2-1,TRBV27,TRBD2
TGTGCCAGCAGCTTAGCGATTAGCGGGAGGCCAACCTCCTACAATGAGCAGTTCTTC,CASSLAISGRPTSYNEQFF,-,TRBJ2-1,TRBV7-9,TRBD2
TGCAGTGCCCCCCGGGGAGGAAAACTGTTTTTT,CSAPRGGKLFF,-,TRBJ1-4,TRBV20-1,-
TGTGCCAGCAGCACGTCACTAGTTTCCGAGCAGTACTTC,CASSTSLVSEQYF,-,TRBJ2-7,TRBV7-8,-